A single sample is the source of the 10 T cell receptor beta chains below, sequenced in a study of memory CD4+ T cells and cytomegalovirus serostatus (dated by TCRdb to about 2019). A FACSAria II was used to sort memory CD4+ T cells, defined as single viable CD3+CD4+CD8-CD45RO+ cells. Library creation used the immunoSEQ multiplex PCR assay. As stored in TCRdb, this immuneACCESS dataset retains in-frame rearrangements with V and J assigned. A fraction of the clones does not appear; measured against another copy, unresolved V genes explain less than half of the discrepancy, and the remainder lacks a known reason. The sample table shows approximately 60,000 clones, and about 80% are seen once. The biggest ten clones account for about 3% of the sample. Sequenced: memory CD4+ T cells from blood. The receptors stem from an adult in good health and CMV-seropositive.

The chain links TRBV10-1 to TRBJ1-4; 10 positions agree with TRBD1. Losses at the gene ends were 7 bases for V and 6 bases for J; bases not matched to a gene: 17. Germline V gives CDR1 WNHNN, CDR2 SYGVQD (reference sequence). CDR3 length: 18 amino acids. CDR3 residues: CASTQSPGQGLQHEKLFF. In DNA, the CDR3 is TGCGCCAGCACCCAATCCCCGGGACAGGGGCTCCAGCATGAAAAACTGTTTTTT.

The chain employs TRBV28 and TRBJ2-5; TRBD2 might be the D (7 bases). V was trimmed by 2 bases and J by 5 bases, leaving 12 bases between them. Per germline, CDR1 MDHEN and CDR2 SYDVKM. The CDR3 spans 14 residues. In nucleotides, the CDR3 is TGTGCCAGCAGTTTAGGGGGGGCTTGGGAGACCCAGTACTTC. It translates to CASSLGGAWETQYF.

V usage is TRBV19 and J usage is TRBJ1-1; TRBD1 matches at 10 bases. Germline V gene lookup returns CDR1 LNHDA and CDR2 SQIVND (reference sequence). V lost 3 bases and J lost 1; bases outside the gene matches: 8. This CDR3 spans 17 amino acids. The CDR3: CASSMGTGVGSNTEAFF. The CDR3 DNA reads TGTGCCAGTAGTATGGGGACAGGGGTTGGCTCGAACACTGAAGCTTTCTTT. Supplemented by reference TRBV19 and TRBJ1-1, the full variable domain reads DGGITQSPKYLFRKEGQNVTLSCEQNLNHDAMYWYRQDPGQGLRLIYYSQIVNDFQKGDIAEGYSVSREKKESFPLTVTSAQKNPTAFYLCASSMGTGVGSNTEAFFGQGTRLTVV.

This chain uses TRBV7-2 with TRBJ2-3, with unresolved D. V was cut by 5 bases and J by 4 bases, with 7 bases left in between. The CDR3 is 12 amino acids. From germline, CDR1 is SGHTA and CDR2 FQGNSA. The CDR3 sequence is CASSLPPDTQYF. In DNA, the CDR3 is TGTGCCAGCAGCCTCCCCCCAGATACGCAGTATTTT.

J is TRBJ2-1 and V is TRBV18; D is perhaps TRBD1 or TRBD2 (5 bases each). V was pared by 6 bases and J by 7 bases, with 13 bases between. The germline gives CDR1 KGHSH, CDR2 LQKENI. This CDR3 is built from 13 residues. The CDR3 sequence: CASSLKWGNEQFF. The CDR3 DNA is TGTGCCAGCTCCTTAAAGTGGGGGAATGAGCAGTTCTTC.

The rearrangement uses TRBV7-2 and TRBJ1-3; D might be TRBD1 (6 bases). CDR1 is SGHTA and CDR2 is FQGNSA in the germline V gene. There are 15 residues in the CDR3. V was pared by 1 base and J by 5 bases, with 12 bases between. CDR3 nucleotide sequence: TGTGCCAGCAGCTTAGGCGGTCAGGGGAGAAACACCATATATTTT. Its translation is CASSLGGQGRNTIYF.

This rearrangement joins TRBV6-4 to TRBJ2-3; 12 bases match TRBD2. The CDR3 runs 20 residues. Trimming at V came to 4 bases and at J to 2 bases, leaving 16 bases not matched to a gene. Germline assignment: CDR1 MRHNA and CDR2 SNTAGT. The DNA for the CDR3 is TGTGCCAGCAGTGTCTCCACTTCTAGCGGGAGGGCCATTCCCACAGATACGCAGTATTTT. Its protein product is CASSVSTSSGRAIPTDTQYF.

J is TRBJ2-1 and V is TRBV30, with TRBD2 matching over 13 bases. The germline gives CDR1 GTSNPN, CDR2 SVGIG (reference sequence). The CDR3 is 19 residues long. Unmatched junction bases numbered 13, after V lost 2 bases and J lost 3 bases. The CDR3 region has the DNA TGTGCCTGGAGTCGGGTGAGGACTAGCGGGAGTGGTGGCTACAATGAGCAGTTCTTC. It encodes CAWSRVRTSGSGGYNEQFF.

The chain is built from TRBV29-1 and TRBJ2-2; D is undetermined. Germline CDR1 SQVTM, CDR2 ANQGSEA. CDR3 size: 12 residues. V lost 5 bases to trimming and J lost 2 bases, with 6 bases between them. The CDR3 region is CSVRENTGELFF. In nucleotides, the CDR3 is TGCAGCGTTCGAGAAAACACCGGGGAGCTGTTTTTT.

The chain recombines TRBV5-6 with TRBJ2-5; 7 nucleotides align to TRBD1. The CDR3 runs to 14 residues. V lost 4 bases and J lost 1; bases outside the gene matches: 4. Per the germline V gene, CDR1 is SGHDT and CDR2 is YYEEEE. CDR3 loop: CASSLGQIQETQYF. CDR3 nucleotide sequence: TGTGCCAGCAGCCTGGGACAGATCCAAGAGACCCAGTACTTC.